This TCR beta chain is from a study of blood T cell repertoires in COVID-19. In the original analysis: Reference gene primer amplification gave estimated nucleated cell counts. Here immunoSEQ multiplex PCR was the method, and the copy in TCRdb shows in-frame clones only, minus some. The D gene and trimming were derived from the DNA, and the V and J assignments and clone size from that table. The sample has about 210,000 clones, less than 90% seen once. This CDR3 spans 13 amino acids. Trimming cost V 6 bases and J 4 bases; bases outside gene matches: 5. Germline CDR1 is SGHNT and CDR2 is YYREEE (reference sequence).

The sequence was collected from a man in his 70s with acute or convalescent COVID-19. Material for sequencing was peripheral blood. The V gene is TRBV5-4, the J gene TRBJ2-5; 8 nucleotides align to TRBD2. CDR3: CASKREKGETQYF. The DNA for the CDR3 is TGTGCCAGCAAGCGGGAGAAGGGAGAGACCCAGTACTTC.